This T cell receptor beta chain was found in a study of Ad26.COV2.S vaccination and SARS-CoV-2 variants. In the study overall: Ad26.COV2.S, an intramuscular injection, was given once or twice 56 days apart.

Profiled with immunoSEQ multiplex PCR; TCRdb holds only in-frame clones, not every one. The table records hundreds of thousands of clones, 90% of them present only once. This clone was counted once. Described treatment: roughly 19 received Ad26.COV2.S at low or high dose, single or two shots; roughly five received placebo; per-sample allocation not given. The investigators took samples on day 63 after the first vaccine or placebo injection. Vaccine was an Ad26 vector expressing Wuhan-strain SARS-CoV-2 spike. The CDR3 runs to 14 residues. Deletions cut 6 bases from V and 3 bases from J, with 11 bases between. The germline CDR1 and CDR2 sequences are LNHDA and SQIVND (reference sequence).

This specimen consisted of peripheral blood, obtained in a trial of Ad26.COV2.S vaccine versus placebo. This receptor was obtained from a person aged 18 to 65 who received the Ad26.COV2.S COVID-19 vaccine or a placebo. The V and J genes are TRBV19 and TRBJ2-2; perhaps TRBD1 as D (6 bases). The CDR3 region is CASSRKGDTGELFF. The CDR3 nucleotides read TGTGCCAGTAGCCGTAAGGGGGACACCGGGGAGCTGTTTTTT.